A single sample is the source of the 24 T cell receptor beta chains below, sequenced in a study of T-cell memory formation after mild COVID-19. One entry per CDR3 protein, called by TCRdb with MiXCR from the 5' RACE reads. The sample lists approximately 580,000 distinct CDR3 sequences; roughly 22% were seen once. Sample: PBMCs or a T cell subset sorted from them (not recorded which). The receptors derive from an adult woman who had mild COVID-19 (a few samples of this study predate the infection). Cell type and time point are not known.

The gene calls are TRBV14 and TRBJ1-2; the D is unclear. The ends were cut back, 2 bases at V and 5 bases at J, with 15 bases in the middle. CDR1 is SGHDN and CDR2 is FVKESK in the germline V gene. The CDR3 is 15 amino acids. This CDR3 is CASSQSPWSIYGYTF. DNA for the CDR3: TGTGCCAGCAGCCAAAGCCCCTGGAGCATTTATGGCTACACCTTC.

This chain uses TRBV5-6 with TRBJ1-2; D is undetermined. Germline V lookup: CDR1 SGHDT, CDR2 YYEEEE. V was pared by 2 bases and J by 8 bases, with 10 bases between. The CDR3 spans 12 residues. DNA of the CDR3: TGTGCCAGCAGCTTCGGCCCGGGGGGCTACACCTTC. It is translated as CASSFGPGGYTF.

In this sample, this clonotype turned up a few times. The chain is built from TRBV4-3 and TRBJ1-1; 7 bases are shared with TRBD1. CDR3 size: 14 residues. The germline V gene encodes CDR1 LGHNA and CDR2 YSLEER. With 4 bases clipped from V and 4 bases from J, the junction kept 6 bases outside the gene matches. CDR3 protein: CASSRGQEGTEAFF. The CDR3 DNA reads TGCGCCAGCAGCCGAGGACAGGAGGGCACTGAAGCTTTCTTT.

The gene calls are TRBV18 and TRBJ1-1; tentatively, D is TRBD1 (5 bases). Trimming left V 3 bases short and J 2 bases short, with 13 bases between. This CDR3 contains 15 residues. Germline V gives CDR1 KGHSH, CDR2 LQKENI. The CDR3 nucleotides are TGTGCCAGCTCACCCAACGGAGGGGCAAACACTGAAGCTTTCTTT. This translates into CASSPNGGANTEAFF.

The chain links TRBV7-9 to TRBJ1-1, with D possibly being TRBD1 (6 bases). The CDR3 sequence is 16 residues long. Germline lookup yields CDR1 SEHNR and CDR2 FQNEAQ (reference sequence). Trimming removed 5 bases from V and 0 bases from J, with 16 bases in between. The DNA for the CDR3 is TGTGCCAGCAGCACAATCGGACAGAGTTTGAACACTGAAGCTTTCTTT. Translation: CASSTIGQSLNTEAFF.

The V call is TRBV20-1, the J call TRBJ1-3; 7 bases are shared with TRBD1. The CDR3 loop spans 14 amino acids. Trimming at V came to 1 base and at J to 2 bases, leaving 2 bases not matched to a gene. Germline V gene lookup returns CDR1 DFQATT and CDR2 SNEGSKA (reference sequence). CDR3 residues: CSARAGTAGNTIYF. CDR3 nucleotides: TGCAGTGCTAGAGCCGGGACAGCTGGAAACACCATATATTTT.

This chain uses TRBV25-1 with TRBJ1-4, with D maybe TRBD1 (5 bases). Germline-derived CDR1 and CDR2 are MGHDK and SYGVNS. The CDR3 is 11 residues long. Trimming removed 4 bases at V and 12 bases at J, with 9 bases between. The CDR3 is CASSGREELFF. The CDR3, as DNA: TGTGCCAGCAGTGGCAGGGAGGAACTGTTTTTT.

This clonotype appeared a few times. The chain recombines TRBV6-5 with TRBJ2-1; 11 nucleotides match TRBD2. The CDR3 has 13 residues. The V gene's germline CDR1 is MNHEY and CDR2 SVGAGI. Unmatched junction bases numbered 0, after V lost 6 bases and J lost 5 bases. CDR3 protein: CASRLAGDNEQFF. The CDR3 nucleotides are TGTGCCAGCAGACTAGCGGGAGACAATGAGCAGTTCTTC.

This clonotype was seen only a few times. The V gene is TRBV5-1, the J gene TRBJ2-1, with D perhaps matching TRBD1 or TRBD2 (5 bases each). The CDR3 is 16 amino acids. CDR1 SGHRS and CDR2 YFSETQ come from the germline V gene. V was pared by 1 base and J by 5 bases, with 16 bases between. The CDR3, as DNA: TGCGCCAGCAGCTTGACGTTGGGGGAAGGGGACAATGAGCAGTTCTTC. Its protein product is CASSLTLGEGDNEQFF.

The V gene is TRBV5-5, the J gene TRBJ2-2, with TRBD1 matching 9 bases. Looked up from germline, CDR1 is SGHKS and CDR2 is YYEKEE (reference sequence). CDR3 length equals 15 residues. V was clipped by 3 bases and J by 1 base; unmatched bases: 1. The CDR3 coding sequence is TGTGCCAGCAGCTGGGGACAGGGGAACACCGGGGAGCTGTTTTTT. It encodes CASSWGQGNTGELFF. The whole variable domain, filled in from reference TRBV5-5 and TRBJ2-2, reads DAGVTQSPTHLIKTRGQQVTLRCSPISGHKSVSWYQQVLGQGPQFIFQYYEKEERGRGNFPDRFSARQFPNYSSELNVNALLLGDSALYLCASSWGQGNTGELFFGEGSRLTVL.

The chain is built from TRBV7-6 and TRBJ2-3, with 8 nucleotides matching TRBD2. CDR1 is SGHVS and CDR2 is FNYEAQ in the germline V gene. J lost 6 bases, V lost 5 bases, and 10 bases had no gene match. This CDR3 contains 15 residues. This CDR3 reads CASSKEVAGFDTQYF. DNA of the CDR3: TGTGCCAGCAGCAAAGAGGTAGCGGGGTTTGATACGCAGTATTTT.

This clonotype was counted once. This chain links TRBV27 with TRBJ1-1; the D gene is possibly TRBD1 (6 bases). The CDR3 runs to 14 residues. Germline-derived CDR1 and CDR2 are MNHEY and SMNVEV (reference sequence). V lost 9 bases to trimming and J lost 0 bases, with 14 bases between them. The CDR3 loop reads CASSRGELNTEAFF. The CDR3 nucleotides are TGTGCCAGTTCCAGGGGAGAGCTGAACACTGAAGCTTTCTTT.

This clonotype was picked up a small number of times. The genes are TRBV5-6 and TRBJ1-5; 10 bases line up with TRBD1. The CDR3 length is 13 residues. Germline CDR1 is SGHDT and CDR2 is YYEEEE. V was clipped by 5 bases and J by 7 bases; unmatched bases: 3. The CDR3 sequence is CASSRDRGQPQHF. The CDR3 DNA reads as TGTGCCAGCAGTAGGGACAGGGGCCAGCCCCAGCATTTT.

V and J are TRBV6-5 and TRBJ2-4, with a weak D call TRBD1 (6 bases). The CDR3 loop spans 15 amino acids. The V end lost 2 bases, the J end lost 8 bases, and 16 bases lay between the germline ends. Germline values: CDR1 MNHEY, CDR2 SVGAGI. The CDR3 sequence is CASSYAQGCCDIQYF. The CDR3 DNA sequence: TGTGCCAGCAGTTACGCGCAGGGGTGTTGTGACATTCAGTACTTC.

This clonotype showed up many times. The V gene is TRBV5-1, the J gene TRBJ2-5, with 9 bases fitting TRBD1. Trimming took 4 bases from V and 4 from J; bases not matched to a gene: 11. Germline V CDR1 and CDR2: SGHRS, YFSETQ. The CDR3 runs to 16 residues. The chain's CDR3 is CASSGLLQGAGETQYF. The CDR3 DNA reads TGCGCCAGCAGCGGACTACTACAGGGGGCAGGAGAGACCCAGTACTTC.

This clonotype was recorded at least ten times. The chain recombines TRBV7-9 with TRBJ2-4; perhaps TRBD1 as D (6 bases). In germline, CDR1 is SEHNR, CDR2 FQNEAQ (reference sequence). V lost 8 bases and J lost 3, with 11 bases in between. This CDR3 spans 13 amino acids. CDR3 protein: CASSEGVKNIQYF. The CDR3 coding sequence is TGTGCCAGCTCAGAGGGGGTCAAAAACATTCAGTACTTC.

This clonotype has a handful of counts. V and J are TRBV9 and TRBJ2-2; possible D gene TRBD2, 7 bases. This CDR3 comprises 15 residues. V shed 2 bases and J shed 6 bases, with 14 bases lying between them. Germline CDR1 is SGDLS and CDR2 is YYNGEE. The DNA of the CDR3 is TGTGCCAGCAGCGTGGCTACAGGGAGGGCCGGGGAGCTGTTTTTT. It specifies CASSVATGRAGELFF.

J is TRBJ2-7 and V is TRBV29-1, with D perhaps matching TRBD1 or TRBD2 (5 bases each). V was clipped by 6 bases and J by 7 bases, with 16 bases between them. The CDR3 loop spans 12 amino acids. CDR1 and CDR2 from the germline V gene are SQVTM and ANQGSEA. CDR3 amino acids: CSVPDISGEQYF. CDR3 coding DNA: TGCAGCGTCCCGGACATCTCGGGGGAGCAGTACTTC.

The chain links TRBV7-6 to TRBJ2-5; TRBD2 matches at 11 bases. The CDR3 runs 16 residues. The J segment lost 2 bases and the V segment lost 2 bases, leaving 4 bases of the junction unmatched. The germline gives CDR1 SGHVS, CDR2 FNYEAQ. For the CDR3, the DNA is TGTGCCAGCAGCTTAAAGGCTAGCGGGGGGCAAGAGACCCAGTACTTC. Translation gives CASSLKASGGQETQYF.

CDR3 amino acids: CSVIRNTEAFF. CDR3 nucleotides: TGCAGCGTAATCAGGAACACTGAAGCTTTCTTT. The chain couples TRBV29-1 to TRBJ1-1; D is undetermined. This CDR3 region has 11 residues. From germline, CDR1 is SQVTM and CDR2 ANQGSEA. V lost 6 bases and J lost 1, with 6 bases in between.

V usage is TRBV5-1 and J usage is TRBJ2-3; 9 bases are a match to TRBD2. Germline CDR1 and CDR2: SGHRS and YFSETQ. V lost 2 bases and J lost 0; bases outside the gene matches: 7. The CDR3 loop spans 17 amino acids. The DNA of the CDR3 is TGCGCCAGCAGCTTTTCTCTAGCGGGGTCGAGCACAGATACGCAGTATTTT. It encodes CASSFSLAGSSTDTQYF.

The sample holds one count of this clonotype. The chain combines TRBV20-1 with TRBJ2-7, with a possible D match to TRBD1 (6 bases). The CDR3 length is 15 residues. Trimming removed 2 bases at V and 2 bases at J, with 16 bases between. The germline CDR1 and CDR2 sequences are DFQATT and SNEGSKA (reference sequence). The CDR3 spells CSARSRTVGPYEQYF. CDR3 DNA sequence: TGCAGTGCTAGATCCCGGACAGTTGGACCCTACGAGCAGTACTTC.

This chain connects TRBV20-1 to TRBJ1-4; D is uncertain. The CDR3 has 13 residues. Germline V gene data show CDR1 as DFQATT and CDR2 as SNEGSKA (reference sequence). Trimming cost V 1 base and J 7 bases, with 10 bases left between them. CDR3 DNA sequence: TGCAGTGCTAGAGGCGGCGCAGCTGAAAAACTGTTTTTT. Protein sequence: CSARGGAAEKLFF.

The chain joins TRBV7-3 to TRBJ1-6, with 7 bases matching TRBD1. CDR3 length equals 17 residues. The germline V gene has CDR1 SGHTA and CDR2 FQGTGA. The V segment lost 2 bases and the J segment 6 bases; nucleotides outside the gene matches: 10. CDR3 protein: CASSLGPGQKLNSPLHF. CDR3 nucleotides: TGTGCCAGCAGCTTAGGGCCGGGACAGAAACTTAATTCACCCCTCCACTTT.